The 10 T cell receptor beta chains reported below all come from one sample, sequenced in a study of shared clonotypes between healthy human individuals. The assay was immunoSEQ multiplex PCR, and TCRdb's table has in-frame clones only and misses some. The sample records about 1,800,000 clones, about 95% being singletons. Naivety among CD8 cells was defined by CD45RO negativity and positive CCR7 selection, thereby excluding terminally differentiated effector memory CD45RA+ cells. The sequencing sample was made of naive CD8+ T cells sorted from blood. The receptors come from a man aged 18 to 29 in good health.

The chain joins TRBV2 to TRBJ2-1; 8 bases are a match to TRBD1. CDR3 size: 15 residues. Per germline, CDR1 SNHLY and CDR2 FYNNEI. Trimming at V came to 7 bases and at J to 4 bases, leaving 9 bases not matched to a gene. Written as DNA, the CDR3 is TGTGCCAGCACCCCGACAGGGGACCTTTACAATGAGCAGTTCTTC. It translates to CASTPTGDLYNEQFF.

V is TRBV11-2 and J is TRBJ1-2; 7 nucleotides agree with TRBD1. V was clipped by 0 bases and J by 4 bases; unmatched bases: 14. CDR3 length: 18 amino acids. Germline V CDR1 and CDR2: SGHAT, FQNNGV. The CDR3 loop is CASSLDGGGQHLFYGYTF. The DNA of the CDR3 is TGTGCCAGCAGCTTAGATGGAGGGGGCCAGCACCTGTTCTATGGCTACACCTTC.

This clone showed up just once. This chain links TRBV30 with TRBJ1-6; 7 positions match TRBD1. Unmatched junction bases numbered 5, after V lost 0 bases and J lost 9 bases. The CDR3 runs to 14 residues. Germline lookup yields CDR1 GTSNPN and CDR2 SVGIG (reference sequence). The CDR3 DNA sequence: TGTGCCTGGAGTGTAGGGACAGCCACTTCACCCCTCCACTTT. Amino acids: CAWSVGTATSPLHF.

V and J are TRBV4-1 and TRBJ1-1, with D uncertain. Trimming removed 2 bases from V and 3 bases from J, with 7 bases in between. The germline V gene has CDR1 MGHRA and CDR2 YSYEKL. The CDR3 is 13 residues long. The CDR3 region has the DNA TGCGCCAGCAGCCAACAGCCGGACACTGAAGCTTTCTTT. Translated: CASSQQPDTEAFF.

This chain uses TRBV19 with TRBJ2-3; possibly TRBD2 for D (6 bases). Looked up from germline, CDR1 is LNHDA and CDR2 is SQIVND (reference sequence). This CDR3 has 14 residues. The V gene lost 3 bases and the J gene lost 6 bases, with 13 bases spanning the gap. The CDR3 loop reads CASSIPAREDTQYF. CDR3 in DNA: TGTGCCAGTAGTATCCCGGCCCGGGAGGATACGCAGTATTTT.

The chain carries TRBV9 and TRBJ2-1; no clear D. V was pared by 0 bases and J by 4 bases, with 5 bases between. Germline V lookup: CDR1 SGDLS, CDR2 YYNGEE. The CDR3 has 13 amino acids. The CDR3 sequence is CASSVVSYNEQFF. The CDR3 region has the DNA TGTGCCAGCAGCGTAGTTTCTTACAATGAGCAGTTCTTC.

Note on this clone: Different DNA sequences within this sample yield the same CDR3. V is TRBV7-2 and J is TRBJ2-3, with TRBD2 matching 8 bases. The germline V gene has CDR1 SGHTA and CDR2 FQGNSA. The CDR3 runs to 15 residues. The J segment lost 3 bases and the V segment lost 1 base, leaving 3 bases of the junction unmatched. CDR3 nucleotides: TGTGCCAGCAGCTTAGGCGCGGGGGGTACAGATACGCAGTATTTT. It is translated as CASSLGAGGTDTQYF.

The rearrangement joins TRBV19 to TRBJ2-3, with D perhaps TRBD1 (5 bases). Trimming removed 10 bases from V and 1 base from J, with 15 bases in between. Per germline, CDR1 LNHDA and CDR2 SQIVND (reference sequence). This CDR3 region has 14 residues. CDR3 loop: CATAEVGGTDTQYF. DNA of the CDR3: TGTGCCACCGCTGAGGTAGGGGGCACAGATACGCAGTATTTT. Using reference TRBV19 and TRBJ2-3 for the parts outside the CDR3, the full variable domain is DGGITQSPKYLFRKEGQNVTLSCEQNLNHDAMYWYRQDPGQGLRLIYYSQIVNDFQKGDIAEGYSVSREKKESFPLTVTSAQKNPTAFYLCATAEVGGTDTQYFGPGTRLTVL.

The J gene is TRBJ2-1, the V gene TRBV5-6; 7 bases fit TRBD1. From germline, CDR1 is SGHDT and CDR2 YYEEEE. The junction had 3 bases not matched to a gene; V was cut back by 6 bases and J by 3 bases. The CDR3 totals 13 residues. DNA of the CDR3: TGTGCCAGCACCTGGGACAGCTACAATGAGCAGTTCTTC. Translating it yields CASTWDSYNEQFF. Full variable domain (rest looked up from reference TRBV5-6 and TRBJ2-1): DAGVTQSPTHLIKTRGQQVTLRCSPKSGHDTVSWYQQALGQGPQFIFQYYEEEERQRGNFPDRFSGHQFPNYSSELNVNALLLGDSALYLCASTWDSYNEQFFGPGTRLTVL.

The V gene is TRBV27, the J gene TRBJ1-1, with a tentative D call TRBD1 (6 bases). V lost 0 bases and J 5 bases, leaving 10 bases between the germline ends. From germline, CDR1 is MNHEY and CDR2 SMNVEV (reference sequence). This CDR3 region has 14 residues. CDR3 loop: CASSLSQGWTEAFF. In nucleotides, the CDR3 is TGTGCCAGCAGTTTATCACAGGGCTGGACTGAAGCTTTCTTT.